This T cell receptor beta chain emerged from a study of blood T cell repertoires in COVID-19. As for the study in general: Samples of COVID-19 (acute and convalescent) were obtained from the United States, Italy and Spain.

The CDR3 runs 15 residues. Trimming cost V 3 bases and J 5 bases, with 17 bases left between them. Germline values: CDR1 SQVTM, CDR2 ANQGSEA. Profiled with immunoSEQ multiplex PCR; TCRdb holds only in-frame clones, not every one. The table includes around 270,000 clones, 70% to 90% detected once. The chain links TRBV29-1 to TRBJ2-1; the D gene is possibly TRBD2 (5 bases). The source is a woman aged 25 to 45 who had recovered from COVID-19. Input material: PBMCs or T cells enriched from blood (not recorded which). CDR3 loop: CSVDGSARTNNEQFF. Here the CDR3 DNA reads TGCAGCGTTGACGGTAGCGCGAGAACGAACAATGAGCAGTTCTTC.